This TCR beta chain was sequenced during a study of cytomegalovirus exposure and HLA in healthy donors. Study-wide results and limits: A later analysis associated under 20,000 TCR beta sequences with HLA alleles at a 0.05 false discovery rate.

Primers: 60 Vbeta forward and 13 Jbeta reverse. Sequencing was performed with immunoSEQ multiplex PCR; in TCRdb, only in-frame clones are kept and a portion is missing. There are around 90,000 clones in the sample; approximately 68% occur only once, and 5.5% to 6% lies in the top ten. The table lists this clone with a few counts. Antigen specificity is unknown. Germline V gene sequence: CDR1 SQVTM, CDR2 ANQGSEA. V was cut by 1 base and J by 6 bases, with 18 bases left in between. This CDR3 has 15 amino acids. The receptor was derived from a boy between 10 and 17 years old in good health and CMV-seropositive. The gene calls are TRBV29-1 and TRBJ1-2; the D gene is possibly TRBD1 (6 bases). Material: PBMCs. CDR3 bases: TGCAGCGTTGAAGTTATCGCGCAGGGGTTGAATGGCTACACCTTC. Translation: CSVEVIAQGLNGYTF.